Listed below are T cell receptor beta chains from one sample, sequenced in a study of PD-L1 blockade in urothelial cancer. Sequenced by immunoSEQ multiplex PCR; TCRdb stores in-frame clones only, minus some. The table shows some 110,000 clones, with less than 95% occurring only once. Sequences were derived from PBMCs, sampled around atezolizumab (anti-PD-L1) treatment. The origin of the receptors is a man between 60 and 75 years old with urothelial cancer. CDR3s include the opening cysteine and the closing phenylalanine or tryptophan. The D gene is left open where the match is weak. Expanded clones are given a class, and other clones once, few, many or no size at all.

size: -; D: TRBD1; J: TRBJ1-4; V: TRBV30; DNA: TGTGCCTGGAACCCGGGACAGGGGGATGAAAAACTGTTTTTT; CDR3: CAWNPGQGDEKLFF
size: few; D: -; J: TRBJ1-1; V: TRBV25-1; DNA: TGTGCCAGCAGCATGACAGTGAACACTGAAGCTTTCTTT; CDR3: CASSMTVNTEAFF
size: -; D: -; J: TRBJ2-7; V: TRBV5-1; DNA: TGCGCCAGCAGCCCGACAGTTTCACGTTTGGGCGGGCAGTACTTC; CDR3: CASSPTVSRLGGQYF
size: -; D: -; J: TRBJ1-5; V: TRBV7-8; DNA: TGTGCCAGCAGCCCAAGAAGGCCTGGGGGCCCTTATAGCAATCAGCCCCAGCATTTT; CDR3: CASSPRRPGGPYSNQPQHF
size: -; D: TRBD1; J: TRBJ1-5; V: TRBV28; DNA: TGTGCCAGCAGGGGACAGTGGAGTGCGCTTTATAGCAATCAGCCCCAGCATTTT; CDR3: CASRGQWSALYSNQPQHF
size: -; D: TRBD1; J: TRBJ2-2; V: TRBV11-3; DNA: TGTGCCAGCAGTTGGACAGGCAAGAGGTGGGCCGGGGAGCTGTTTTTT; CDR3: CASSWTGKRWAGELFF
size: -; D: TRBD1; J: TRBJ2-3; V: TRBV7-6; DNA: TGTGCCAGCAGCTTATCGGACAGGATCACAGATACGCAGTATTTT; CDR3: CASSLSDRITDTQYF
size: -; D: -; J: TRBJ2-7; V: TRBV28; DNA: TGTGCCAGCAGGTCAGATTACGAGCAGTACTTC; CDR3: CASRSDYEQYF
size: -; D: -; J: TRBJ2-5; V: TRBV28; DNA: TGTGCCAGCAGTGGGACAGCGGGAGAGACCCAGTACTTC; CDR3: CASSGTAGETQYF
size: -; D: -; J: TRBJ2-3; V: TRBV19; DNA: TGTGCCAGTAGTATAGCTGCGAGTTCCAGCACAGATACGCAGTATTTT; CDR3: CASSIAASSSTDTQYF
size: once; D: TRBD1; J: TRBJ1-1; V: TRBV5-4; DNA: TGTGCCAGCAGGCTAGACAGGGCGATGAACACTGAAGCTTTCTTT; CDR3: CASRLDRAMNTEAFF
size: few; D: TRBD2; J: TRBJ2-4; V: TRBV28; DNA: TGTGCCAGCAGCCCATTTGGCGGGGGAGCCAAAAACATTCAGTACTTC; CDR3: CASSPFGGGAKNIQYF
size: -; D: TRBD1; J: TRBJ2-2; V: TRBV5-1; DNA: TGCGCCAGCACATCCAGGGGGACAGTAACCGGGGAGCTGTTTTTT; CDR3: CASTSRGTVTGELFF
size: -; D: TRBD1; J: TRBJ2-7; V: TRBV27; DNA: TGTGCCAGCAGTTGGGACAGGGGTTACGAGCAGTACTTC; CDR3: CASSWDRGYEQYF
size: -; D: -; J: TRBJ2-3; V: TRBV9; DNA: TGTGCCAGCAGCGTGGGACTCGGTACCACAGATACGCAGTATTTT; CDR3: CASSVGLGTTDTQYF
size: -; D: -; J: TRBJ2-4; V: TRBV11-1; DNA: TGTGCCAGCAGCTTAGGAGGGCTAGCCAAAAACATTCAGTACTTC; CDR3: CASSLGGLAKNIQYF
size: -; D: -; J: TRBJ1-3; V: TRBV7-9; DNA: TGTGCCAGCGAGCGGAGCTCTGGAAACACCATATATTTT; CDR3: CASERSSGNTIYF
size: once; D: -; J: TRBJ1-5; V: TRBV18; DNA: TGTGCCAGCTCACCACCCAATAGCAATCAGCCCCAGCATTTT; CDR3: CASSPPNSNQPQHF
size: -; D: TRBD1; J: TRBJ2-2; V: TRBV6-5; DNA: TGTGCCAGCAGAAGGACAGGCGGGAACACCGGGGAGCTGTTTTTT; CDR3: CASRRTGGNTGELFF
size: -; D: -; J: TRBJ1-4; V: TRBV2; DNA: TGTGCCAGCACCCTGGACGGCGGAGGTGAAAAACTGTTTTTT; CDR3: CASTLDGGGEKLFF
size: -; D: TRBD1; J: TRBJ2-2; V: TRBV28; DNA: TGTGCCAGCAGTTCTACAGGGGGATTTACCGGGGAGCTGTTTTTT; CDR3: CASSSTGGFTGELFF
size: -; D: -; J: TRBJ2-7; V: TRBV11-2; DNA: TGTGCCAGCAGCCGTCTTGGGGGGGCGTCCAACGAGCAGTACTTC; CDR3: CASSRLGGASNEQYF
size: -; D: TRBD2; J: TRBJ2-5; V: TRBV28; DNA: TGTGCCAGCAGGACTAGCGGGAGGGAAGAGACCCAGTACTTC; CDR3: CASRTSGREETQYF
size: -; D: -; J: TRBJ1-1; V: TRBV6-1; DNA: TGTGCCAGCAGTATCCGGGGTACTGAAGCTTTCTTT; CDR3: CASSIRGTEAFF
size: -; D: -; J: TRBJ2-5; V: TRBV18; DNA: TGTGCCAGCTCACTAGAAGAGACCCAGTACTTC; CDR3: CASSLEETQYF
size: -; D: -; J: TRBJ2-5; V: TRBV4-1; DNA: TGCGCCAGCAGCCAAGATCCAAGCCGGGAGACCCAGTACTTC; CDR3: CASSQDPSRETQYF
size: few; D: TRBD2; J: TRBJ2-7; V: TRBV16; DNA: TGTGCCAGCAGACCGGCGGGAGGGCATTACCACGAGCAGTACTTC; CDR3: CASRPAGGHYHEQYF
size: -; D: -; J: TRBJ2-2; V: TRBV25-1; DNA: TGTGCCAGCAGTTCTAGGAACGGGGAGCTGTTTTTT; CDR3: CASSSRNGELFF
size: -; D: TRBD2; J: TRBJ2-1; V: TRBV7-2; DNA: TGTGCCAGCAGCCTTCTGGGACTAGCGGCCTACAATGAGCAGTTCTTC; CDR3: CASSLLGLAAYNEQFF
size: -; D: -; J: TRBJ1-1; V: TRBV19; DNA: TGTGCCAGTAGTTCCTGGGGGGGGAACACTGAAGCTTTCTTT; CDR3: CASSSWGGNTEAFF
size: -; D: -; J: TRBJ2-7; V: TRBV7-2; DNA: TGTGCCAGCAGCTTTAATGGGGGGTTTGGTACCAACGAGCAGTACTTC; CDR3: CASSFNGGFGTNEQYF
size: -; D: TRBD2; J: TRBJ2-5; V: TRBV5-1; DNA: TGCGCCAGCAGCTTGTCGACGACTAGCGGGAGGGAGACCCAGTACTTC; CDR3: CASSLSTTSGRETQYF
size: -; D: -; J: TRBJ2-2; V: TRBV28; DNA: TGTGCCAGCAGTTTATTAGGGGTGCGCACCGGGGAGCTGTTTTTT; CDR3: CASSLLGVRTGELFF
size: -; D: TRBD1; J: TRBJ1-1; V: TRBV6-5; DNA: TGTGCCAGCAGTACCCCTCCAGGGGGAGCTTTCTTT; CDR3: CASSTPPGGAFF
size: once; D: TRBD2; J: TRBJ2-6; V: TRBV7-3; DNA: TGTGCCAGCAGCTTAACACCTAGCGGAAACTCTGGGGCCAACGTCCTGACTTTC; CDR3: CASSLTPSGNSGANVLTF
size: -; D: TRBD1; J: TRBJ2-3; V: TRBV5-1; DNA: TGCGCCAGCAGCGTTGGGACAGCAAGCACAGATACGCAGTATTTT; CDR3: CASSVGTASTDTQYF
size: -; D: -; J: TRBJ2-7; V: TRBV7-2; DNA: TGTGCCAGCAGCTTAAGTGATAGCCTCCCCATTCACGAGCAGTACTTC; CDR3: CASSLSDSLPIHEQYF
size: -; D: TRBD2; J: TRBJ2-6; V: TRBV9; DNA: TGTGCCAGCAGCGTAGGGCTAGCGGGTCTCTCTGGGGCCAACGTCCTGACTTTC; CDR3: CASSVGLAGLSGANVLTF
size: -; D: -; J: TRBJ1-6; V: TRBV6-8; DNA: TGTGCCAGCAGTCAGATCGAACCGCAGGGTCCGGCTTATAATTCACCCCTCCACTTT; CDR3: CASSQIEPQGPAYNSPLHF
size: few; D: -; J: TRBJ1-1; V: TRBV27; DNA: TGTGCCAGCAGTTTACTGGGGCCGCAGTACACTGAAGCTTTCTTT; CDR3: CASSLLGPQYTEAFF
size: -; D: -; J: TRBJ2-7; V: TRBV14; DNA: TGTGCCAGCAGCCAGCGGTTTTCCTCCTACGAGCAGTACTTC; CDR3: CASSQRFSSYEQYF
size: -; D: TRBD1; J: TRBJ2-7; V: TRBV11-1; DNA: TGTGCCAGCAGCTTAGCGGGACAGACCTACGAGCAGTACTTC; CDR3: CASSLAGQTYEQYF
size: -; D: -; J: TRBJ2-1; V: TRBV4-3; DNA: TGCGCCAGCAGCCAAGTTAATAGCGGAAATGAGCAGTTCTTC; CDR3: CASSQVNSGNEQFF
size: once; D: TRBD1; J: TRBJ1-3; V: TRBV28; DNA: TGTGCCAGCAGTCTGACAGGGGGCTACTCTGGAAACACCATATATTTT; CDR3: CASSLTGGYSGNTIYF
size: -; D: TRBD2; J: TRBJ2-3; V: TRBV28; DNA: TGTGCCAGCAGTCCTAACCGTCTCGGGAGGGATACGCAGTATTTT; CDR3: CASSPNRLGRDTQYF
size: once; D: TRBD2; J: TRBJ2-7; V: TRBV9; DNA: TGTGCCAGCAGCGTAGCTCCCACTAGCGGAACCTACGAGCAGTACTTC; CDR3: CASSVAPTSGTYEQYF
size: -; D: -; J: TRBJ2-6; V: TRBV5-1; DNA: TGCGCCAGCAGCCTACAGGGTTCCGGGGCCAACGTCCTGACTTTC; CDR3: CASSLQGSGANVLTF
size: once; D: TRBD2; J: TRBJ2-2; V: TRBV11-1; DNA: TGTGCCAGCAGCTTCGTCGCGGGGGGCGGCACCGGGGAGCTGTTTTTT; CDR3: CASSFVAGGGTGELFF
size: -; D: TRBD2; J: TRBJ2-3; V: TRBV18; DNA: TGTGCCAGCTCACAGCGGGGGGGGGCCACAGATACGCAGTATTTT; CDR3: CASSQRGGATDTQYF
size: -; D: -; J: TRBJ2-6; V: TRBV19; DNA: TGTGCCAGTAGTCCGCATGGCGGGGCCAACGTCCTGACTTTC; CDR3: CASSPHGGANVLTF
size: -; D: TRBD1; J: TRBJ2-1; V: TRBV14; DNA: TGTGCCAGCAGCCAGTGGACAGGGGGCAATGAGCAGTTCTTC; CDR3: CASSQWTGGNEQFF
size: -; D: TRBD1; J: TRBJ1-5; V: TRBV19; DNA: TGTGCCATCCCGAAGGTACAGGGGGCGCGGCCCCAGCATTTT; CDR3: CAIPKVQGARPQHF
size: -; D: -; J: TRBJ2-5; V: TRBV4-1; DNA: TGCGCCAGCAGCCAAGAGACTCGGGTCAAAGAGACCCAGTACTTC; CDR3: CASSQETRVKETQYF
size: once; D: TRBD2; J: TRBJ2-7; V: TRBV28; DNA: TGTGCCAGCAGTTTAGAGTCCGGGAGGTCGCAGTACTTC; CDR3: CASSLESGRSQYF
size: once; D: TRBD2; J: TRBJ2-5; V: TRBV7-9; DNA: TGTGCCAGCAGTCCTGGAAGCGGGAGGGCCGAAGAGACCCAGTACTTC; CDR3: CASSPGSGRAEETQYF